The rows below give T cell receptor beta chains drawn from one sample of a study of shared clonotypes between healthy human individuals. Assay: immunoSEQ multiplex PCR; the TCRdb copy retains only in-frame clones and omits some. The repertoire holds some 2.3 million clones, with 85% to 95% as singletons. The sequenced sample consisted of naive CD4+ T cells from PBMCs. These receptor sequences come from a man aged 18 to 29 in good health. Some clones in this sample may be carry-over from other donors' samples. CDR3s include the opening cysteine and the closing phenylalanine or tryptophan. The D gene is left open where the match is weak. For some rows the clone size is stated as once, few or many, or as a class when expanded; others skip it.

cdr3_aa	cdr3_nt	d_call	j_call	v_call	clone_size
CASSVGRNNEQFF	TGCGCCAGCAGTGTTGGGCGGAACAATGAGCAGTTCTTC	NA	TRBJ2-1	TRBV10-2	NA
CASSLGTTYEQYF	TGTGCCAGCAGCCTGGGGACAACCTACGAGCAGTACTTC	NA	TRBJ2-7	TRBV5-4	NA
CASSMTGDSPGPQHF	TGTGCCAGTAGTATGACAGGGGACTCCCCGGGACCCCAGCATTTT	TRBD1	TRBJ1-5	TRBV19	once
CASSLQPSVDEQFF	TGCGCCAGCAGCTTACAACCCTCGGTGGATGAGCAGTTCTTC	NA	TRBJ2-1	TRBV5-1	once
CATSRDGVGGTEAFF	TGTGCCACCAGCAGAGATGGGGTGGGTGGCACTGAAGCTTTCTTT	NA	TRBJ1-1	TRBV15	NA
CASRPGSKNSYEQYF	TGTGCCAGCCGGCCGGGGAGTAAAAATTCCTACGAGCAGTACTTC	NA	TRBJ2-7	TRBV2	NA
CSAGHTGELFF	TGCAGTGCTGGACACACCGGGGAGCTGTTTTTT	NA	TRBJ2-2	TRBV20-1	few
CASWGEKLFF	TGTGCCAGTTGGGGTGAAAAACTGTTTTTT	NA	TRBJ1-4	TRBV19	NA
CATMEDRGSGETQYF	TGTGCCACCATGGAGGACAGGGGATCAGGAGAGACCCAGTACTTC	TRBD1	TRBJ2-5	TRBV19	NA
CASSRDRRYEQYF	TGTGCCAGCAGCCGGGACAGGAGGTACGAGCAGTACTTC	TRBD1	TRBJ2-7	TRBV2	NA
CASSRRRGVQETQYF	TGTGCCAGCAGCCGACGGAGGGGGGTCCAAGAGACCCAGTACTTC	NA	TRBJ2-5	TRBV28	NA
CASVTGTSRNNEQFF	TGTGCCAGCGTAACCGGGACTAGCAGAAACAATGAGCAGTTCTTC	TRBD2	TRBJ2-1	TRBV28	NA
CASSMQTQGGYTF	TGTGCCAGTAGTATGCAGACCCAGGGTGGCTACACCTTC	NA	TRBJ1-2	TRBV19	NA
CASSSGGGRAYNEQFF	TGTGCCAGCAGCTCCGGGGGGGGGAGAGCCTACAATGAGCAGTTCTTC	TRBD2	TRBJ2-1	TRBV7-9	NA
CASSDAGQGRETQYF	TGCGCCAGCAGCGATGCGGGACAGGGAAGGGAGACCCAGTACTTC	TRBD1	TRBJ2-5	TRBV5-1	NA
CASSWTGGPMNIQYF	TGTGCCAGCAGCTGGACAGGGGGCCCCATGAACATTCAGTACTTC	TRBD1	TRBJ2-4	TRBV5-4	NA
CASSWAHYPQSRANVLTF	TGTGCCAGCAGCTGGGCTCATTACCCACAAAGTCGGGCCAACGTCCTGACTTTC	NA	TRBJ2-6	TRBV7-8	NA
CASSLGISGNTIYF	TGTGCCAGCAGCTTAGGCATTTCTGGAAACACCATATATTTT	NA	TRBJ1-3	TRBV7-9	once
CASSLRTYEQYF	TGTGCCAGCAGCCTTAGGACGTACGAGCAGTACTTC	NA	TRBJ2-7	TRBV14	NA
CASSLQEGNEKLFF	TGTGCCAGCAGTTTACAGGAGGGGAATGAAAAACTGTTTTTT	NA	TRBJ1-4	TRBV6-1	NA